The table lists the clone carrying this T cell receptor beta chain with a few counts. The antigen is unknown. Treatment reported: roughly 11-day PBMC culture with coronavirus spike peptide pools or control peptides (ViraFEST assay). Sequenced with the Oncomine TCR Beta short-read assay was DNA taken from cultured CD4+ T cells. Scientists extracted genomic DNA from CD4+ T cells grown in culture. One entry per CDR3 protein, called by TCRdb with MiXCR from the PCR reads. This table holds roughly 7,000 distinct CDR3 sequences, roughly 23% found once. Looked up from germline, CDR1 is KGHDR and CDR2 is SFDVKD. V lost 4 bases and J lost 3, with 8 bases in between. The CDR3 spans 13 residues. The data stem from a study of vaccination and CD4 T cells after COVID-19. Overall study: Researchers treated cells with overlapping spike peptides taken from SARS-CoV-2, HCoV-NL63, HCoV-OC43 and HCoV-229E. For control cultures, the treatment was a CEFX pool, an HIV-1 Nef pool, or no peptide. Study-wide results and caveats: Spike mono-reactive clones accounted for 304 of the 307 vaccine-specific clones found in convalescent patients.

Here the sequenced sample was CD4+ T cells from blood, cultured in vitro, taken after SARS-CoV-2 vaccination. This chain links TRBV24-1 with TRBJ1-2; D remains unclear. The receptor was derived from a human donor who had recovered from COVID-19. The CDR3 DNA reads as TGTGCCACCAGTGAGGCGGGCGACTATGGCTACACCTTC. This codes for CATSEAGDYGYTF.